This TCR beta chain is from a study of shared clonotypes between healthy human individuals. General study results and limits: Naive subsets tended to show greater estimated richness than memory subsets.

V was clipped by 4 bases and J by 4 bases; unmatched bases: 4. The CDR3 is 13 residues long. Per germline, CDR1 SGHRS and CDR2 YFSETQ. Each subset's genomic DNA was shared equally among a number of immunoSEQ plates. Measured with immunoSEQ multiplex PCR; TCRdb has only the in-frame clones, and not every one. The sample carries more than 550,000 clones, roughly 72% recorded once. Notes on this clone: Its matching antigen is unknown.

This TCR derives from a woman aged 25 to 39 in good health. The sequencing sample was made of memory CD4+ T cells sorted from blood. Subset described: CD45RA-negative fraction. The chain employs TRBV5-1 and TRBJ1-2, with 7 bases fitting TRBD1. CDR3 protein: CASSRDSLYGYTF. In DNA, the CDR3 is TGCGCCAGCAGCCGGGACAGTCTCTATGGCTACACCTTC.